A single sample is the source of the 18 T cell receptor beta chains below, sequenced in a study of OX40 agonist ivuxolimab in advanced cancers. Profiled with immunoSEQ multiplex PCR; TCRdb holds only in-frame clones, not every one. The sample holds about 91,000 clones, around 84% seen once. The sample in question was CD4+ or CD8+ T cells sorted from blood, obtained in a trial of the OX40 agonist ivuxolimab. All receptors come from an adult with an advanced solid tumor such as melanoma, head and neck, liver or kidney cancer.

The gene calls are TRBV18 and TRBJ1-1, with D maybe TRBD1 (6 bases). V lost 0 bases and J 7 bases, leaving 15 bases between the germline ends. The V gene's germline CDR1 is KGHSH and CDR2 LQKENI. This CDR3 is 15 amino acids long. For the CDR3, the DNA is TGTGCCAGCTCACCACCTTCCGGGGGCGAGATTGAAGCTTTCTTT. This codes for CASSPPSGGEIEAFF.

The chain uses TRBV19 and TRBJ1-2; no firm D call. From germline, CDR1 is LNHDA and CDR2 SQIVND (reference sequence). Trimming pared 4 bases from V and 3 bases from J, leaving 9 bases between. The length of the CDR3 is 13 residues. CDR3 loop: CASSTWPDYGYTF. CDR3 DNA sequence: TGTGCCAGTAGTACCTGGCCAGACTATGGCTACACCTTC.

This chain connects TRBV29-1 to TRBJ2-5, with TRBD1 identical over 10 bases. V was clipped by 6 bases and J by 10 bases; unmatched bases: 8. The CDR3 totals 12 residues. The germline V gene has CDR1 SQVTM and CDR2 ANQGSEA. CDR3 sequence: CSVTGGLGDQYF. The CDR3 DNA follows: TGCAGCGTGACAGGGGGCCTAGGGGACCAGTACTTC.

The chain is built from TRBV2 and TRBJ2-1, with a tentative D call TRBD1 (6 bases). V was clipped by 2 bases and J by 1 base, with 9 bases between them. Germline values: CDR1 SNHLY, CDR2 FYNNEI. The CDR3 is made up of 15 amino acids. CDR3 bases: TGTGCCAGCAGTGAACAGGGGATATCCTACAATGAGCAGTTCTTC. Its translation is CASSEQGISYNEQFF.

The V gene is TRBV4-2, the J gene TRBJ2-7; D is undetermined. Trimming removed 0 bases at V and 6 bases at J, with 3 bases between. The CDR3 sequence is 11 residues long. Germline CDR1 is LGHNA and CDR2 is YNFKEQ. The CDR3 DNA reads as TGTGCCAGCAGCCAAGAGGGCGAGCAGTACTTC. Its translation: CASSQEGEQYF.

The chain joins TRBV29-1 to TRBJ1-3; D call uncertain. This CDR3 is 12 amino acids long. Trimming took 6 bases from V and 7 from J, leaving 13 bases between them. From germline, CDR1 is SQVTM and CDR2 ANQGSEA. The CDR3 region has the DNA TGCAGCGTACTCACCGGAAAGAACACCATATATTTT. It codes for CSVLTGKNTIYF.

This clone was seen once. This rearrangement joins TRBV2 to TRBJ2-7, with D maybe TRBD2 (6 bases). Germline assignment: CDR1 SNHLY and CDR2 FYNNEI. The ends were cut back, 5 bases at V and 0 bases at J, with 14 bases in the middle. The CDR3 is 15 amino acids. The CDR3 region is CASSLRDFSSYEQYF. DNA of the CDR3: TGTGCCAGCAGTCTCCGGGACTTTAGCTCCTACGAGCAGTACTTC.

This chain links TRBV5-5 with TRBJ1-3; 9 nucleotides align to TRBD1. The CDR3 extends over 19 amino acids. Germline CDR1 and CDR2: SGHKS and YYEKEE (reference sequence). V was pared by 4 bases and J by 1 base, with 15 bases of the junction left unmatched. CDR3 in DNA: TGTGCCAGCAGCCCAATCGGGACAGGGTCTATTATTTCTGGAAACACCATATATTTT. Residues: CASSPIGTGSIISGNTIYF.

The chain uses TRBV27 and TRBJ2-3; 10 bases agree with TRBD2. CDR1 and CDR2 from the germline V gene are MNHEY and SMNVEV (reference sequence). The CDR3 extends over 13 amino acids. Losses at the gene ends were 6 bases for V and 3 bases for J; bases not matched to a gene: 0. Written as DNA, the CDR3 is TGTGCCAGCAGAGCGGGGGGGACAGATACGCAGTATTTT. It is translated as CASRAGGTDTQYF.

This clone came up once. This sequence joins TRBV11-1 and TRBJ2-7; unclear D gene. The CDR3 length is 17 residues. Germline V CDR1 and CDR2: SGHAT, FQDESV (reference sequence). Trimming stripped 2 bases from V and 4 bases from J, with 21 bases between. DNA of the CDR3: TGTGCCAGCAGCTTAAGGGCTTGGAGCTCCCCGTTGTACGAGCAGTACGTC. The encoded protein is CASSLRAWSSPLYEQYV.

The CDR3 loop reads CASSLAGGLSGELFF. In nucleotides, the CDR3 is TGTGCCAGCAGCTTAGCCGGGGGGCTGAGCGGGGAGCTGTTTTTT. The chain joins TRBV7-2 to TRBJ2-2; D may be TRBD2 (7 bases). The CDR3 runs 15 residues. V shed 0 bases and J shed 7 bases, with 12 bases lying between them. Germline values: CDR1 SGHTA, CDR2 FQGNSA.

About this clone itself: Compared with germline, one end of the junction differs, possibly owing to a read error. The DNA for the CDR3 is TGCAGCGGCCGCGGGGCGAACCCTCAAGAGACCCGGTACTTC. Amino acids: CSGRGANPQETRYF. The genes are TRBV29-1 and TRBJ2-5; perhaps TRBD2 as D (6 bases). The germline gives CDR1 SQVTM, CDR2 ANQGSEA. The CDR3 is 14 residues long.

V gene TRBV5-6 combines with J gene TRBJ2-7, with 9 bases fitting TRBD2. CDR3 length: 15 amino acids. Germline assignment: CDR1 SGHDT and CDR2 YYEEEE. The V and J ends lost 3 bases and 3 bases, in that order; junction bases with no gene match: 7. CDR3 DNA: TGTGCCAGCAGCTCCTTTAGCGGGGGCCTCTACGAGCAGTACGTC. Its translation is CASSSFSGGLYEQYV.

The J gene is TRBJ2-1, the V gene TRBV6-5; 9 bases match TRBD1. The V segment lost 5 bases and the J segment 9 bases; nucleotides outside the gene matches: 11. Germline CDR1 MNHEY, CDR2 SVGAGI. The CDR3 has 15 residues. CDR3 coding DNA: TGTGCCAGCAGTCACCGGACAGGGGAGGGAGCTGAGCAGTTCTTC. Translating gives CASSHRTGEGAEQFF.

V is TRBV6-5 and J is TRBJ2-7, with 7 bases fitting TRBD2. The CDR3 extends over 12 amino acids. V was clipped by 6 bases and J by 8 bases; unmatched bases: 7. Per germline, CDR1 MNHEY and CDR2 SVGAGI. The CDR3 region has the DNA TGTGCCAGCAGCCCAGCCGGGACTAAGCAGTACTTC. Encoded protein: CASSPAGTKQYF.

The CDR3 nucleotides read TGTGCCATCAGTGAAAGGGACAGCTCCTACGAGCAGTACTTC. It is translated as CAISERDSSYEQYF. The V gene is TRBV10-3, the J gene TRBJ2-7; 7 positions agree with TRBD1. Per the germline V gene, CDR1 is ENHRY and CDR2 is SYGVKD. The CDR3 loop spans 14 amino acids. Trimming removed 3 bases from V and 0 bases from J; junction bases left unmatched: 2.

The rearrangement uses TRBV5-4 and TRBJ1-5; D not resolved. Germline V gives CDR1 SGHNT, CDR2 YYREEE (reference sequence). V was trimmed by 3 bases and J by 4 bases, leaving 8 bases between them. The CDR3 runs 13 residues. This chain's CDR3 is CASSSGSNQPQHF. The CDR3 region has the DNA TGTGCCAGCAGCTCGGGTTCGAATCAGCCCCAGCATTTT.

The table lists this clone with a few counts. This chain joins TRBV6-5 and TRBJ2-4; no reliable D call. Deletions cut 0 bases from V and 0 bases from J, with 9 bases between. The germline gives CDR1 MNHEY, CDR2 SVGAGI. This CDR3 has 16 amino acids. The CDR3, as DNA: TGTGCCAGCAGTTACTCGGGCAGTCAAGCCAAAAACATTCAGTACTTC. Its protein product is CASSYSGSQAKNIQYF.